The 12 T cell receptor beta chains listed next were all sequenced from one sample in a study of technical replicates of blood from a handful of donors. Some clones are missing from TCRdb's copy, which holds only in-frame ones; the method was immunoSEQ multiplex PCR. Seen here are some 79,000 clones, 91% observed once, and the top ten hold 0.3% to 0.5%. The sample was T cells isolated from PBMCs. Every receptor here comes from a human donor in good health. Some clones in this sample may be carry-over from other donors' samples.

Only one count was recorded for this clone. This chain joins TRBV30 and TRBJ1-4, with D perhaps TRBD1 (6 bases). CDR1 GTSNPN and CDR2 SVGIG come from the germline V gene (reference sequence). The germline V and J ends were trimmed by 1 base and 5 bases, with 14 bases remaining between them. This CDR3 region has 15 residues. The DNA of the CDR3 is TGTGCCTGGAGTGAGCAGGGGCCGGGAAATGAAAAACTGTTTTTT. Translated, it gives CAWSEQGPGNEKLFF.

This chain connects TRBV7-3 to TRBJ2-6; the D is unclear. CDR3 size: 17 residues. Trimming left V 1 base short and J 0 bases short, with 10 bases between. CDR1 is SGHTA and CDR2 is FQGTGA in the germline V gene. The CDR3 coding sequence is TGTGCCAGCAGCTTAATGGGCAGAGACTCTGGGGCCAACGTCCTGACTTTC. It yields the protein CASSLMGRDSGANVLTF.

This clone was seen a few times. The chain uses TRBV2 and TRBJ1-5; D unresolved. V gave up 8 bases and J gave up 3 bases, with 14 bases separating them. The CDR3 contains 14 residues. The germline gives CDR1 SNHLY, CDR2 FYNNEI. The CDR3 bases are TGTGCCAGCTCGCCCCGGTGGTTCAATCAGCCCCAGCATTTT. This encodes CASSPRWFNQPQHF. Looking up the rest from reference TRBV2 and TRBJ1-5 gives the full variable domain: EPEVTQTPSHQVTQMGQEVILRCVPISNHLYFYWYRQILGQKVEFLVSFYNNEISEKSEIFDDQFSVERPDGSNFTLKIRSTKLEDSAMYFCASSPRWFNQPQHFGDGTRLSIL.

The chain carries TRBV30 and TRBJ2-5; D is possibly TRBD1 (5 bases). Germline lookup yields CDR1 GTSNPN and CDR2 SVGIG (reference sequence). Deletions cut 7 bases from V and 5 bases from J, with 11 bases between. This CDR3 is 11 amino acids long. CDR3 coding DNA: TGTGCCTCCTATGCAGGGGAGACCCAGTACTTC. Its protein product is CASYAGETQYF.

The chain recombines TRBV13 with TRBJ2-1, with D unresolved. Germline V CDR1 and CDR2: PRHDT, FYEKMQ (reference sequence). The CDR3 sequence is 13 residues long. V was cut by 1 base and J by 8 bases, with 9 bases left in between. This chain's CDR3 is CASSLVLGDEQFF. CDR3 bases: TGTGCCAGCAGCTTAGTGTTAGGAGATGAGCAGTTCTTC.

This chain joins TRBV5-6 and TRBJ2-7; 7 nucleotides line up with TRBD2. Per the germline V gene, CDR1 is SGHDT and CDR2 is YYEEEE. The J segment lost 2 bases and the V segment lost 4 bases, leaving 3 bases of the junction unmatched. The CDR3 sequence is 13 residues long. CDR3 loop: CASSGSGAYEQYF. CDR3 coding DNA: TGTGCCAGCAGCGGAAGCGGGGCCTACGAGCAGTACTTC.

The chain recombines TRBV13 with TRBJ2-7; D is possibly TRBD1 (6 bases). This CDR3 region has 15 residues. V shed 5 bases and J shed 6 bases, with 20 bases lying between them. CDR1 and CDR2 from the germline V gene are PRHDT and FYEKMQ (reference sequence). CDR3 sequence: CASSATQGPPGEQYF. Here the CDR3 DNA reads TGTGCCAGCAGCGCGACACAGGGACCCCCCGGCGAGCAGTACTTC.

The V and J genes are TRBV4-2 and TRBJ1-1, with D maybe TRBD1 (5 bases). Between the trimmed V and J ends, which lost 6 bases and 1 base, there was a span of 9 bases. Germline CDR1 is LGHNA and CDR2 is YNFKEQ. The CDR3 length is 13 residues. CDR3 DNA sequence: TGTGCCAGCAGTCCAGGGTGGAACACTGAAGCTTTCTTT. It translates to CASSPGWNTEAFF.

J is TRBJ1-2 and V is TRBV6-5; 9 bases match TRBD1. CDR1 is MNHEY and CDR2 is SVGAGI in the germline V gene. V lost 6 bases, J lost 4 bases, and 9 bases stayed unmatched. The CDR3 sequence is 15 residues long. CDR3 nucleotide sequence: TGTGCCAGCAGACAGGGGGCTGAAAGTATCTATGGCTACACCTTC. It translates to CASRQGAESIYGYTF.

The chain employs TRBV14 and TRBJ2-7; 9 bases map to TRBD1. The CDR3 is made up of 15 amino acids. With 6 bases clipped from V and 3 bases from J, the junction kept 9 bases outside the gene matches. Germline lookup yields CDR1 SGHDN and CDR2 FVKESK. This CDR3 is CASSYGTGIYYEQYF. The CDR3 DNA sequence: TGTGCCAGCAGTTACGGGACAGGGATCTACTACGAGCAGTACTTC.

The chain carries TRBV5-4 and TRBJ1-1; D perhaps matches TRBD1 (5 bases). CDR1 and CDR2 from the germline V gene are SGHNT and YYREEE (reference sequence). This CDR3 is 15 amino acids long. The germline V and J ends were trimmed by 4 bases and 5 bases, with 18 bases remaining between them. The CDR3: CASSHQKGSRTEAFF. CDR3 nucleotide sequence: TGTGCCAGCAGCCATCAAAAGGGGTCTCGGACTGAAGCTTTCTTT. Full variable domain (rest looked up from reference TRBV5-4 and TRBJ1-1): ETGVTQSPTHLIKTRGQQVTLRCSSQSGHNTVSWYQQALGQGPQFIFQYYREEENGRGNFPPRFSGLQFPNYSSELNVNALELDDSALYLCASSHQKGSRTEAFFGQGTRLTVV.

The rearrangement uses TRBV6-5 and TRBJ2-7; tentatively, D is TRBD1 (6 bases). The germline V gene encodes CDR1 MNHEY and CDR2 SVGAGI. The V gene lost 2 bases and the J gene lost 0 bases, with 8 bases spanning the gap. The CDR3 extends over 14 amino acids. The CDR3 nucleotides read TGTGCCAGCAGTTACGAGGACAGCTCCTACGAGCAGTACTTC. Protein product: CASSYEDSSYEQYF.